These T cell receptor beta chains were read from a single sample in a study of graft-versus-host responses after intestinal transplantation. Antigen specificity for these receptors is unknown. Some clones are missing from TCRdb's copy, which holds only in-frame ones; the method was immunoSEQ multiplex PCR. The data contain 28,000 or so clones, about 79% of them singletons. The specimen was unstimulated CD8+ T cells sorted from spleen or lymph node cells, collected before intestinal transplant. The receptors shown here come from a human donor who received an intestinal transplant. Both conserved end residues are part of each CDR3. The order of the fields is J gene, D gene, V gene, clone size, CDR3 DNA, CDR3 protein. D genes are given only for firm matches. For some rows the clone size is stated as once, few or many, or as a class when expanded; others skip it.

TRBJ2-7,NA,TRBV20-1,NA,TGCAGTGCCACAACGTCCTACGAGCAGTACTTC,CSATTSYEQYF
TRBJ2-3,TRBD1,TRBV5-1,NA,TGCGCCAGCAGCCCACGGACAGGGGGCACAGATACGCAGTATTTT,CASSPRTGGTDTQYF
TRBJ2-7,NA,TRBV4-1,NA,TGCGCCAGCAGCCACCAGGGGAATTTTGTAGAGCAGTACTTC,CASSHQGNFVEQYF
TRBJ2-1,TRBD2,TRBV28,NA,TGTGCCAGCAGTTGGGGGGGTAGCGGGAGTAATGAGCAGTTCTTC,CASSWGGSGSNEQFF
TRBJ2-6,TRBD1,TRBV28,NA,TGTGCCAGCAGTTTATTCGGACAGGGGTTCTCTGGGGCCAACGTCCTGACTTTC,CASSLFGQGFSGANVLTF
TRBJ2-7,TRBD1,TRBV4-2,NA,TGTGCCAGCAGCCAAGAGCTGGGACAGCCCTACGAGCAGTACTTC,CASSQELGQPYEQYF
TRBJ1-2,NA,TRBV28,NA,TGTGCCAGCAATGGAGTGGGGCTATCTAACTATGGCTACACCTTC,CASNGVGLSNYGYTF
TRBJ1-6,NA,TRBV5-1,NA,TGCGCCAGCACTCAGGGCAGTGGCCTGGGTTCACCCCTCCACTTT,CASTQGSGLGSPLHF
TRBJ2-1,NA,TRBV7-3,NA,TGTGCCAGCAGTCCTGATGGAGGATTCAATGAGCAGTTCTTC,CASSPDGGFNEQFF
TRBJ2-5,NA,TRBV11-3,NA,TGTGCCAGCAGCTTACGACAGGTGGGGACCCAGTACTTC,CASSLRQVGTQYF
TRBJ1-1,TRBD1,TRBV2,NA,TGTGCCAGCAGGGGGGACAGGGCCAACACTGAAGCTTTCTTT,CASRGDRANTEAFF
TRBJ2-1,NA,TRBV27,NA,TGTGCCAGCAGTTGGGCAGGGGTCAATGAGCAGTTCTTC,CASSWAGVNEQFF
TRBJ2-4,TRBD1,TRBV28,NA,TGTGCCAGCAGTGGGACAGGGGGCGCAGTGAAAAACATTCAGTACTTC,CASSGTGGAVKNIQYF
TRBJ2-1,TRBD2,TRBV5-4,NA,TGTGCCAGCAGCTCCAGAACCGGGACTAGCGGGACCAATGAGCAGTTCTTC,CASSSRTGTSGTNEQFF
TRBJ2-2,TRBD2,TRBV6-1,NA,TGTGCCAGCAGTGAAGCCTGGACTAGCCGTAACACCGGGGAGCTGTTTTTT,CASSEAWTSRNTGELFF
TRBJ2-5,NA,TRBV7-2,NA,TGTGCCAGCAGCAGTGGGCCCGGCTGGACCCAGTACTTC,CASSSGPGWTQYF
TRBJ2-2,NA,TRBV6-6,NA,TGTGCCAGCAGCCCCGACAGATATTGGGGAACCGGGGAGCTGTTTTTT,CASSPDRYWGTGELFF
TRBJ2-7,TRBD1,TRBV6-1,NA,TGTGCCAGCAGTGAAGCGGGACAGGGTGGTGAGCAGTACTTC,CASSEAGQGGEQYF
TRBJ2-1,TRBD1,TRBV7-9,NA,TGTGCCAGCAGCTTAGGTACAGGGGCCTGGAATGAGCAGTTCTTC,CASSLGTGAWNEQFF
TRBJ1-5,TRBD1,TRBV4-1,NA,TGCGCCAGCAGTCCCACGGACAGGGGAGGGAATCAGCCCCAGCATTTT,CASSPTDRGGNQPQHF
TRBJ1-1,NA,TRBV10-1,NA,TGCGCCAGCAGTGACCCCGGACAGATTGAAGCTTTCTTT,CASSDPGQIEAFF
TRBJ2-7,NA,TRBV19,NA,TGTGCCAGTAGACAGACAGGCGGAGAGCAGTACTTC,CASRQTGGEQYF
TRBJ2-7,TRBD2,TRBV7-6,NA,TGTGCCAGCAGCTCACCGGGACTAGCGGGAGTCGAGCAGTACTTC,CASSSPGLAGVEQYF
TRBJ2-1,TRBD2,TRBV7-8,few,TGTGCGTCCACCTTGCCGGGAGGAGTATTCAATGAGCAGTTCTTC,CASTLPGGVFNEQFF
TRBJ2-7,NA,TRBV6-5,NA,TGTGCCAGCATGGTGGGGGCCGGACCCTACGAGCAGTACTTC,CASMVGAGPYEQYF
TRBJ2-2,NA,TRBV25-1,NA,TGTGCCAGCACCCACGGGAACACCGGGGAGCTGTTTTTT,CASTHGNTGELFF
TRBJ2-1,TRBD2,TRBV7-2,NA,TGTGCCAGCAGCTTAGCTCTACCATGGGCTAGCGGGAGCCACAGCTCCTACAATGAGCAGTTCTTC,CASSLALPWASGSHSSYNEQFF
TRBJ1-1,NA,TRBV6-5,NA,TGTGCCAGCAGACCGTGGGGGGGTAACACTGAAGCTTTCTTT,CASRPWGGNTEAFF
TRBJ2-5,TRBD1,TRBV5-1,once,TGCGCCAGCAGCGGCCGGGACAGGGGCCCAGAGACCCAGTACTTC,CASSGRDRGPETQYF
TRBJ2-1,TRBD2,TRBV7-9,NA,TGTGCCAGCAGCCATACTAGCGGGGGAAACTACAATGAGCAGTTCTTC,CASSHTSGGNYNEQFF
TRBJ1-1,NA,TRBV11-3,NA,TGTGCCAGCAGCTTAGCGGGGGGCACTGAAGCTTTCTTT,CASSLAGGTEAFF
TRBJ1-4,NA,TRBV10-3,NA,TGTGCCATCAGTGATTCTGATTTGGGGGGAACTAATGAAAAACTGTTTTTT,CAISDSDLGGTNEKLFF
TRBJ1-1,TRBD1,TRBV5-1,NA,TGCGCCAGCAGCTTGGTCTACAGGGGGCAAGGGACTGAAGCTTTCTTT,CASSLVYRGQGTEAFF
TRBJ1-1,TRBD1,TRBV7-3,NA,TGTGCCAGCAGCTTAGGGACCGGGACAGGGGCTGAAGCTTTCTTT,CASSLGTGTGAEAFF
TRBJ2-5,NA,TRBV7-8,NA,TGTGCCAGCAGCTTAGGGCCGGAGAGACAAGAGACCCAGTACTTC,CASSLGPERQETQYF
TRBJ2-5,NA,TRBV2,few,TGTGCCAGCTCAGGGTACCAAGAGACCCAGTACTTC,CASSGYQETQYF
TRBJ2-7,NA,TRBV29-1,NA,TGCAGCGTTGAGGCTAGCCCCTACGAGCAGTACTTC,CSVEASPYEQYF
TRBJ2-1,NA,TRBV19,once,TGTGCCAGTAGTATTATGGGGCAGGGCTCCTACAATGAGCAGTTCTTC,CASSIMGQGSYNEQFF
TRBJ1-5,NA,TRBV27,NA,TGTGCCAGCAGCCGAGGGTACAGTAGCAATCAGCCCCAGCATTTT,CASSRGYSSNQPQHF
TRBJ2-7,NA,TRBV27,NA,TGTGCCAGCAGTTCGATGTCCTACGAGCAGTACTTC,CASSSMSYEQYF
TRBJ1-5,NA,TRBV2,NA,TGTGCCAGCAGTCCGGTGAGATATAGCAATCAGCCCCAGCATTTT,CASSPVRYSNQPQHF
TRBJ2-1,TRBD1,TRBV28,NA,TGTGCCAGCAGTCCCCGTCCCGGGACAGGGTTCAATGAGCAGTTCTTC,CASSPRPGTGFNEQFF
TRBJ2-3,NA,TRBV10-3,once,TGTGCCATCCGTGACAGTTTGTACACAGATACGCAGTATTTT,CAIRDSLYTDTQYF
TRBJ2-1,TRBD2,TRBV28,NA,TGTGCCAGCAGGCTTATCGCTAGCGGGGGGGCCTCCTACAATGAGCAGTTCTTC,CASRLIASGGASYNEQFF
TRBJ2-7,NA,TRBV6-6,NA,TGTGCCAGCAGACCAAAACTAGCCTCTACCGGCGAGCAGTACTTC,CASRPKLASTGEQYF
TRBJ2-7,TRBD1,TRBV27,few,TGTGCCAGCAGTTATGGGACAGCCTACGAGCAGTACTTC,CASSYGTAYEQYF
TRBJ2-7,NA,TRBV6-1,NA,TGTGCCAGCTTTGGAGCCTCCTCCTACGAGCAGTACTTC,CASFGASSYEQYF
TRBJ1-2,NA,TRBV7-9,NA,TGTGCCAGCAGCTTAGTTGTCGCAGCGTATGGCTACACCTTC,CASSLVVAAYGYTF
TRBJ1-2,TRBD1,TRBV19,NA,TGTGCCAGTAGTATAGACCCGACAGGGGGAAACTATGGCTACACCTTC,CASSIDPTGGNYGYTF
TRBJ2-7,NA,TRBV28,NA,TGTGCCAGCAGTCACCGGGACAACTCCTACGAGCAGTACTTC,CASSHRDNSYEQYF
TRBJ2-7,TRBD2,TRBV6-5,NA,TGTGCCAGCAGGCCTACCGGGACTAACCCCTACGAGCAGTACTTC,CASRPTGTNPYEQYF
TRBJ2-7,TRBD2,TRBV7-2,NA,TGTGCCAGCAGCGGGTCGGGACTAGCCGGCTACGAGCAGTACTTC,CASSGSGLAGYEQYF
TRBJ2-7,NA,TRBV5-6,NA,TGTGCCAGCAGCCACGACACCTTCCAGATCGAGCAGTACTTC,CASSHDTFQIEQYF
TRBJ2-1,NA,TRBV28,NA,TGTGCCAGCAGTTTACTCGTCTCCTACAATGAGCAGTTCTTC,CASSLLVSYNEQFF
TRBJ2-1,TRBD2,TRBV6-5,NA,TGTGCCAGCAGTTACTTCGGGGGGGGCTCCTACAATGAGCAGTTCTTC,CASSYFGGGSYNEQFF
TRBJ2-3,TRBD1,TRBV29-1,NA,TGCAGCACGGAAGGGGGACAGAACACAGATACGCAGTATTTT,CSTEGGQNTDTQYF
TRBJ1-1,NA,TRBV5-6,NA,TGTGCCAGCAGCTTGGGTAGCACTGAAGCTTTCTTT,CASSLGSTEAFF
TRBJ2-1,TRBD2,TRBV5-1,NA,TGCGCCAGCAGCTTGGCCCCGGTGACTAGCGGATACAATGAGCAGTTCTTC,CASSLAPVTSGYNEQFF
TRBJ1-1,NA,TRBV27,NA,TGTGCCAGCAGTTTAGAGGGGAACACTGAAGCTTTCTTT,CASSLEGNTEAFF
TRBJ1-1,TRBD1,TRBV4-1,NA,TGCGCCAGCAGCCAAGCCGAAGGGGACAGGGGTCCAAACACTGAAGCTTTCTTT,CASSQAEGDRGPNTEAFF